A single sample is the source of the 31 T cell receptor beta chains below, sequenced in a study of T cell responses to AZD1222 COVID-19 vaccine. Profiled with immunoSEQ multiplex PCR; TCRdb holds only in-frame clones, not every one. The table lists around 78,000 clones, around nine tenths of them singletons. Sequences were derived from peripheral blood, sampled on day 0 of MenACWY control vaccination. The receptor set was obtained from an adult in good health.

This chain connects TRBV28 to TRBJ2-3, with 11 bases lining up with TRBD2. CDR3 length: 14 amino acids. Germline assignment: CDR1 MDHEN and CDR2 SYDVKM. Germline trimming cut 8 bases from V and 4 bases from J; bases unmatched to any gene: 5. The CDR3 protein is CASRGLAGADTQYF. The CDR3 coding sequence is TGTGCCAGCCGCGGACTAGCGGGTGCAGATACGCAGTATTTT.

The chain carries TRBV6-2 or TRBV6-3 and TRBJ1-4; D is possibly TRBD1 (5 bases). This CDR3 has 14 amino acids. The V gene lost 5 bases and the J gene lost 6 bases, with 13 bases spanning the gap. CDR1 is MNHEY and CDR2 is SVGEGT in the germline V gene. CDR3 coding DNA: TGTGCCAGCAGTAAGTCCGGGGCGGATGAAAAACTGTTTTTT. Translating it yields CASSKSGADEKLFF.

The chain combines TRBV6-5 with TRBJ1-3; D not resolved. Looked up from germline, CDR1 is MNHEY and CDR2 is SVGAGI. The length of the CDR3 is 14 residues. V was pared by 7 bases and J by 2 bases, with 12 bases between. CDR3 DNA sequence: TGTGCCAGCATCTTGACGGAGACTGGAAACACCATATATTTT. This gives the protein CASILTETGNTIYF.

V gene TRBV6-5 combines with J gene TRBJ1-1; D not resolved. The CDR3 spans 12 residues. Trimming removed 7 bases at V and 1 base at J, with 7 bases between. Germline CDR1 reads MNHEY; CDR2 reads SVGAGI. Written as DNA, the CDR3 is TGTGCCAGCACCGGGAGGAACACTGAAGCTTTCTTT. Encoded protein: CASTGRNTEAFF.

The rearrangement joins TRBV4-1 to TRBJ2-2; D possibly corresponds to TRBD2 (6 bases). The V end lost 2 bases, the J end lost 6 bases, and 16 bases lay between the germline ends. Germline CDR1 and CDR2: MGHRA and YSYEKL. This CDR3 spans 16 amino acids. In DNA, the CDR3 is TGCGCCAGCAGCCAAAACCCGGGAGTGACGGCCGGGGAGCTGTTTTTT. This gives the protein CASSQNPGVTAGELFF.

The V gene is TRBV3-1 (or the pseudogene TRBV3-2), the J gene TRBJ2-7, with 9 bases aligning to TRBD2. The V gene's germline CDR1 is LGHDT and CDR2 YNNKEL (reference sequence). The CDR3 has 17 residues. V lost 1 base to trimming and J lost 3 bases; unmatched junction nucleotides: 10. The CDR3 reads CASSQGVSGSIIYEQYF. The CDR3 DNA is TGTGCCAGCAGCCAAGGAGTTAGCGGGAGCATTATCTACGAGCAGTACTTC.

This clone was observed a handful of times. This chain connects TRBV28 to TRBJ1-1; the D gene is possibly TRBD1 (6 bases). V was shortened by 8 bases and J by 2 bases, with 18 bases between the two germline ends. Per germline, CDR1 MDHEN and CDR2 SYDVKM. This CDR3 contains 15 residues. This CDR3 reads CASHRVEGVNTEAFF. The CDR3 coding sequence is TGTGCCAGCCACAGGGTTGAGGGGGTAAACACTGAAGCTTTCTTT.

The chain has TRBV3-1 (or the pseudogene TRBV3-2) and TRBJ1-5, with D unresolved. CDR1 and CDR2 from the germline V gene are LGHDT and YNNKEL (reference sequence). The CDR3 length is 14 residues. V dropped 1 base and J dropped 4 bases, with 8 bases sitting between them. The CDR3 here is CASSQGRRNQPQHF. The CDR3 nucleotides read TGTGCCAGCAGCCAAGGGCGGAGGAATCAGCCCCAGCATTTT.

The J gene is TRBJ2-3, the V gene TRBV7-2; 11 nucleotides agree with TRBD2. This CDR3 is 17 amino acids long. CDR1 and CDR2 (germline): SGHTA, FQGNSA. Unmatched junction bases numbered 7, after V lost 1 base and J lost 4 bases. CDR3 sequence reads: CASSLVVAGGVADTQYF. The CDR3 region has the DNA TGTGCCAGCAGCTTAGTTGTAGCGGGAGGGGTGGCAGATACGCAGTATTTT.

This chain links TRBV7-9 with TRBJ2-5; possible D gene TRBD1, 7 bases. V lost 5 bases to trimming and J lost 4 bases, with 11 bases between them. The germline V gene encodes CDR1 SEHNR and CDR2 FQNEAQ (reference sequence). The CDR3 covers 13 residues. The CDR3 nucleotides read TGTGCCAGCAGCCCCCAGGGGGGAGAGACCCAGTACTTC. Protein sequence: CASSPQGGETQYF.

The chain employs TRBV12-5 and TRBJ2-1; TRBD2 aligns across 9 bases. Germline lookup yields CDR1 LGHNT and CDR2 FRNRAP. The CDR3 has 17 residues. The V segment lost 3 bases and the J segment 2 bases; nucleotides outside the gene matches: 8. CDR3 sequence (DNA): TGTGCTAGTGGTTTTTTGATTAGCGGGGGAGCCTACAATGAGCAGTTCTTC. Its translation: CASGFLISGGAYNEQFF.

The genes are TRBV24-1 and TRBJ2-5, with TRBD2 identical over 8 bases. The ends lost 3 bases at V and 3 bases at J; junction bases unmatched: 5. The germline gives CDR1 KGHDR, CDR2 SFDVKD. The CDR3 is 15 residues long. The chain's CDR3 is CATSDPRRGEETQYF. CDR3 DNA sequence: TGTGCCACCAGTGATCCCAGGCGGGGGGAAGAGACCCAGTACTTC.

CDR3 in DNA: TGTGCCAGCAGTTTAGGGACTAGCGGATACAATGAGCAGTTCTTC. Its translation: CASSLGTSGYNEQFF. This chain uses TRBV27 with TRBJ2-1; 11 bases fit TRBD2. Germline trimming cut 2 bases from V and 4 bases from J; bases unmatched to any gene: 1. This CDR3 spans 15 amino acids. Per the germline V gene, CDR1 is MNHEY and CDR2 is SMNVEV (reference sequence).

The CDR3 loop reads CASSNGTDTQYF. The CDR3 DNA reads as TGTGCCAGCAGCAACGGGACAGATACGCAGTATTTT. The chain uses TRBV21-1 and TRBJ2-3; the D call of TRBD2 is as the table states it, not checked on the DNA. TRBV21-1 is a pseudogene locus. There are 12 residues in the CDR3.

The CDR3 here is CSVEFSLAKNIQYF. The DNA of the CDR3 is TGCAGCGTTGAGTTCAGCCTAGCCAAAAACATTCAGTACTTC. The chain uses TRBV29-1 and TRBJ2-4; unclear D gene. The germline gives CDR1 SQVTM, CDR2 ANQGSEA. V was shortened by 3 bases and J by 0 bases, with 9 bases between the two germline ends. The CDR3 is made up of 14 amino acids.

DNA for the CDR3: TGTGCCAGCTCACGCCAACAGGAGAACACTGAAGCTTTCTTT. Residues: CASSRQQENTEAFF. The gene calls are TRBV18 and TRBJ1-1, with D possibly TRBD1 on 5 matching bases. This CDR3 has 14 amino acids. Trimming removed 4 bases from V and 1 base from J, with 10 bases in between. Germline V gives CDR1 KGHSH, CDR2 LQKENI.

The genes are TRBV6-5 and TRBJ2-2; D is undetermined. Germline V gene sequence: CDR1 MNHEY, CDR2 SVGAGI. The CDR3 sequence is 13 residues long. V lost 0 bases to trimming and J lost 5 bases, with 4 bases between them. DNA for the CDR3: TGTGCCAGCAGTTACTCTACGACCGGGGAGCTGTTTTTT. Encoded protein: CASSYSTTGELFF.

V usage is TRBV28 and J usage is TRBJ2-7; D not resolved. V gave up 6 bases and J gave up 7 bases, with 16 bases separating them. Germline-derived CDR1 and CDR2 are MDHEN and SYDVKM. The CDR3 extends over 13 amino acids. CDR3 bases: TGTGCCAGCAGCTCCTCTGGAGTTTGGGAGCAGTACTTC. Protein product: CASSSSGVWEQYF.

The gene calls are TRBV7-6 and TRBJ2-5; D gene ambiguous. This CDR3 has 12 amino acids. V was pared by 10 bases and J by 2 bases, with 11 bases between. Per the germline V gene, CDR1 is SGHVS and CDR2 is FNYEAQ. The CDR3: CAIRTSQETQYF. The DNA for the CDR3 is TGTGCCATTCGCACATCTCAAGAGACCCAGTACTTC.

The chain joins TRBV19 to TRBJ2-2; D assignment may be TRBD1 or TRBD2 (6 bases each). V dropped 4 bases and J dropped 6 bases, with 15 bases sitting between them. In germline, CDR1 is LNHDA, CDR2 SQIVND (reference sequence). CDR3 length: 15 amino acids. DNA of the CDR3: TGTGCCAGTAGTACCGTTGGGGGGCGCGCCGGGGAGCTGTTTTTT. Protein sequence: CASSTVGGRAGELFF.

This chain links TRBV4-1 with TRBJ2-7; 8 nucleotides line up with TRBD2. V gave up 3 bases and J gave up 3 bases; unmatched junction bases: 10. The CDR3 length is 16 residues. Germline V CDR1 and CDR2: MGHRA, YSYEKL. The CDR3 region is CASSQELAGGSYEQYF. The CDR3 DNA is TGCGCCAGCAGCCAGGAGCTCGCGGGAGGTAGCTACGAGCAGTACTTC.

The chain combines TRBV13 with TRBJ2-7, with D unclear. CDR3 length equals 14 residues. Germline values: CDR1 PRHDT, CDR2 FYEKMQ (reference sequence). The V and J ends lost 0 bases and 4 bases respectively, with 10 bases between them. CDR3 in DNA: TGTGCCAGCAGCTTAGGTCGGCCCCCGTACGAGCAGTACTTC. Translating it yields CASSLGRPPYEQYF.

This clone has more than one count but fewer than ten. V gene TRBV10-3 combines with J gene TRBJ2-5; 8 positions match TRBD2. CDR3 length: 15 amino acids. With 3 bases clipped from V and 5 bases from J, the junction kept 8 bases outside the gene matches. The germline gives CDR1 ENHRY, CDR2 SYGVKD. CDR3 nucleotides: TGTGCCATCAGTGATCCGGGGGGGTCGAGGGAGACCCAGTACTTC. Amino acids: CAISDPGGSRETQYF.

The table lists this clone with a count of one. The rearrangement links TRBV30 to TRBJ2-5; a weak D match, TRBD1 (5 bases). Germline CDR1 GTSNPN, CDR2 SVGIG (reference sequence). This CDR3 comprises 14 residues. V lost 1 base to trimming and J lost 0 bases, with 9 bases between them. CDR3: CAWSATVYQETQYF. In DNA form, the CDR3 reads TGTGCCTGGAGTGCGACAGTGTACCAAGAGACCCAGTACTTC.

V gene TRBV2 combines with J gene TRBJ1-3, with D possibly matching TRBD1 (6 bases). Germline assignment: CDR1 SNHLY and CDR2 FYNNEI. This CDR3 region has 16 residues. The V end was cut by 6 bases, the J end by 0 bases, with 15 bases between. The CDR3 sequence: CASSKYTGSSGNTIYF. The DNA of the CDR3 is TGTGCCAGCAGCAAATATACAGGGAGCTCTGGAAACACCATATATTTT. The whole variable domain, remainder taken from reference TRBV2 and TRBJ1-3, is EPEVTQTPSHQVTQMGQEVILRCVPISNHLYFYWYRQILGQKVEFLVSFYNNEISEKSEIFDDQFSVERPDGSNFTLKIRSTKLEDSAMYFCASSKYTGSSGNTIYFGEGSWLTVV.

The chain links TRBV10-3 to TRBJ1-1; D perhaps matches TRBD1 (5 bases). Germline loops: CDR1 ENHRY, CDR2 SYGVKD. The V end was cut by 2 bases, the J end by 1 base, with 11 bases between. The CDR3 extends over 15 amino acids. The CDR3 spells CAISEAGRENTEAFF. CDR3 DNA: TGTGCCATCAGTGAGGCAGGGAGGGAGAACACTGAAGCTTTCTTT.

The chain links TRBV12-3 or TRBV12-4 to TRBJ2-5, with a tentative D call TRBD2 (6 bases). This CDR3 contains 13 residues. V lost 7 bases and J lost 5, with 14 bases in between. CDR3 protein: CASTLGGQETQYF. The CDR3, as DNA: TGTGCCAGCACCCTGGGGGGTCAGGAGACCCAGTACTTC.

The CDR3 spells CASSRTTAASQYF. DNA of the CDR3: TGTGCCAGCAGTCGGACTACTGCCGCCAGCCAGTACTTC. The rearrangement links TRBV28 to TRBJ2-7; the D gene is possibly TRBD2 (6 bases). The CDR3 is 13 residues long. The germline CDR1 and CDR2 sequences are MDHEN and SYDVKM. V lost 5 bases to trimming and J lost 10 bases, with 18 bases between them. Supplemented by reference TRBV28 and TRBJ2-7, the full variable domain reads DVKVTQSSRYLVKRTGEKVFLECVQDMDHENMFWYRQDPGLGLRLIYFSYDVKMKEKGDIPEGYSVSREKKERFSLILESASTNQTSMYLCASSRTTAASQYFGPGTRLTVT.

This rearrangement joins TRBV29-1 to TRBJ1-1; maybe TRBD1 (5 bases). This CDR3 spans 12 amino acids. V was shortened by 7 bases and J by 7 bases, with 16 bases between the two germline ends. Germline lookup yields CDR1 SQVTM and CDR2 ANQGSEA. CDR3 sequence reads: CSARRGRYEAFF. CDR3 nucleotides: TGCAGCGCCCGGCGGGGACGTTATGAAGCTTTCTTT.

Details on this clone: This sample also contains other DNA sequences that code for the same CDR3. V is TRBV5-1 and J is TRBJ2-7; a weak D match, TRBD1 (5 bases). This CDR3 region has 12 residues. V dropped 4 bases and J dropped 2 bases, with 7 bases sitting between them. Germline V gene lookup returns CDR1 SGHRS and CDR2 YFSETQ. In DNA form, the CDR3 reads TGCGCCAGCAGCCCGGACACCTACGAGCAGTACTTC. Translation gives CASSPDTYEQYF.

This rearrangement joins TRBV19 to TRBJ1-4; 9 bases match TRBD1. With 4 bases clipped from V and 8 bases from J, the junction kept 11 bases outside the gene matches. From germline, CDR1 is LNHDA and CDR2 SQIVND (reference sequence). This CDR3 comprises 16 residues. The chain's CDR3 is CASSTPWDRVVEKLFF. In nucleotides, the CDR3 is TGTGCCAGTAGTACTCCCTGGGACAGGGTAGTCGAAAAACTGTTTTTT.